The 12 T cell receptor beta chains listed next were all sequenced from one sample in a study of T-cell reconstitution after alpha-beta-depleted transplantation in children. As it was prepared, the TCRbeta library received unique molecular identifiers. TCRdb passed the PCR reads through MiXCR, listing each CDR3 protein once. The sample records approximately 340,000 distinct CDR3 sequences, 9% to 12% being singletons. The source was PBMCs from the stem cell graft donor, collected from the stem cell graft. Every receptor here comes from a human donor who donated a stem cell graft to a child with acute lymphoblastic leukemia.

The rearrangement uses TRBV7-2 and TRBJ1-2; no clear D gene. V dropped 5 bases and J dropped 7 bases, with 17 bases sitting between them. Germline CDR1 and CDR2: SGHTA and FQGNSA. The CDR3 covers 14 residues. The CDR3 region is CASSPRVEISGYTF. In DNA form, the CDR3 reads TGTGCCAGCAGCCCTCGAGTGGAAATAAGTGGCTACACCTTC.

This clonotype was detected only a few times. The gene calls are TRBV18 and TRBJ1-2, with 7 bases identical to TRBD1. After removal of 2 bases from V and 7 bases from J, the junction contained 4 bases not matched to a gene. This CDR3 region has 13 residues. Germline assignment: CDR1 KGHSH and CDR2 LQKENI. This CDR3 is CASSPTGAAGYTF. The CDR3 DNA follows: TGTGCCAGCTCACCAACAGGGGCGGCTGGCTACACCTTC.

This clonotype showed up just a few times. The chain combines TRBV5-6 with TRBJ2-1; tentative D call: TRBD1 (5 bases). V shed 4 bases and J shed 6 bases, with 20 bases lying between them. The CDR3 sequence is 16 residues long. Germline V gene sequence: CDR1 SGHDT, CDR2 YYEEEE. The DNA for the CDR3 is TGTGCCAGCAGCCCGTCCCAGGGAATCGTGGCCAATGAGCAGTTCTTC. Residues: CASSPSQGIVANEQFF.

Many counts were recorded for this clonotype. This chain links TRBV5-6 with TRBJ2-1; 7 bases are shared with TRBD1. The junction had 5 bases not matched to a gene; V was cut back by 4 bases and J by 4 bases. The CDR3 totals 14 residues. The germline gives CDR1 SGHDT, CDR2 YYEEEE. The CDR3 DNA reads as TGTGCCAGCAGCCTACCGGGACAGTACAATGAGCAGTTCTTC. It specifies CASSLPGQYNEQFF.

This clonotype was seen at least ten times. The chain is built from TRBV12-3 or TRBV12-4 and TRBJ1-1; no definite D call. V lost 6 bases, J lost 6 bases, and 20 bases lay in between. The CDR3 contains 15 residues. CDR3 nucleotide sequence: TGTGCCAGCAGCCCACCCCGTGGCGGCGGGGCTGAAGCTTTCTTT. Translation gives CASSPPRGGGAEAFF.

This clonotype has just a few counts. The chain uses TRBV7-2 and TRBJ2-7; D unclear. The CDR3 spans 11 residues. Germline loops: CDR1 SGHTA, CDR2 FQGNSA. Trimming removed 6 bases at V and 7 bases at J, with 10 bases between. This CDR3 reads CASSPQREQYF. DNA of the CDR3: TGTGCCAGCAGTCCTCAAAGAGAGCAGTACTTC.

V and J are TRBV5-1 and TRBJ2-1, with TRBD2 identical over 9 bases. CDR1 is SGHRS, CDR2 YFSETQ, per germline. The CDR3 runs 15 residues. Unmatched junction bases numbered 11, after V lost 6 bases and J lost 7 bases. As DNA, the CDR3 is TGCGCCAGCACCCGAGAGGGTACTAGCGGGAATGAGCAGTTCTTC. Amino acid sequence: CASTREGTSGNEQFF.

The gene calls are TRBV11-1 and TRBJ2-7; TRBD2 aligns across 13 bases. The germline V gene has CDR1 SGHAT and CDR2 FQDESV (reference sequence). V lost 5 bases and J lost 0; bases outside the gene matches: 13. The CDR3 is 19 amino acids. The DNA of the CDR3 is TGTGCCAGCAGCCCCAAACTAGCGGGAGGGCGGGAGAGCTCCTACGAGCAGTACTTC. Protein product: CASSPKLAGGRESSYEQYF. The whole variable domain, filled in from reference TRBV11-1 and TRBJ2-7, reads EAEVAQSPRYKITEKSQAVAFWCDPISGHATLYWYRQILGQGPELLVQFQDESVVDDSQLPKDRFSAERLKGVDSTLKIQPAELGDSAMYLCASSPKLAGGRESSYEQYFGPGTRLTVT.

The DNA of the CDR3 is TGTGCCAGCAGTCCCGGGACACCGAATTACGAGCAGTACTTC. Amino acid sequence: CASSPGTPNYEQYF. The chain has TRBV27 and TRBJ2-7; weak D call: TRBD1 (6 bases). V dropped 5 bases and J dropped 4 bases, with 15 bases sitting between them. The CDR3 totals 14 residues. CDR1 is MNHEY and CDR2 is SMNVEV in the germline V gene (reference sequence).

The CDR3 sequence: CASSQARAVDSPLHF. The CDR3 DNA reads as TGTGCCAGCAGCCAAGCGAGGGCCGTAGATTCACCCCTCCACTTT. The V and J genes are TRBV3-1 and TRBJ1-6; D is ambiguous. The ends were cut back, 1 base at V and 8 bases at J, with 12 bases in the middle. Germline loops: CDR1 LGHDT, CDR2 YNNKEL (reference sequence). The CDR3 has 15 residues. The full variable domain, with the rest looked up from reference TRBV3-1 and TRBJ1-6, is DTAVSQTPKYLVTQMGNDKSIKCEQNLGHDTMYWYKQDSKKFLKIMFSYNNKELIINETVPNRFSPKSPDKAHLNLHINSLELGDSAVYFCASSQARAVDSPLHFGNGTRLTVT.

This clonotype appeared a few times. The chain uses TRBV27 and TRBJ2-7, with D possibly TRBD2 on 6 matching bases. With 0 bases removed from V and 3 bases from J, the gap between germline ends came to 15 bases. Germline V CDR1 and CDR2: MNHEY, SMNVEV (reference sequence). This CDR3 is 16 amino acids long. The DNA of the CDR3 is TGTGCCAGCAGTTTATCCCCGGGACTGAGCATCTACGAGCAGTACTTC. Translated: CASSLSPGLSIYEQYF.

The chain has TRBV11-3 and TRBJ2-1; 9 nucleotides align to TRBD1. CDR1 SGHNT and CDR2 YENEEA come from the germline V gene. CDR3 length: 15 residues. V dropped 5 bases and J dropped 3; count of bases not matched to a gene: 5. The CDR3 sequence: CASSPDRGGYNEQFF. CDR3 in DNA: TGTGCCAGCAGCCCTGACAGGGGGGGCTACAATGAGCAGTTCTTC.